What follows are 23 T cell receptor beta chains derived from one specimen sequenced in a study of cytomegalovirus exposure and HLA in healthy donors. The study ran its PCR with 60 Vbeta and 13 Jbeta primers. The repertoire was sequenced with immunoSEQ multiplex PCR; TCRdb's copy has only in-frame clones and lacks some. The sample includes 100,000 to 150,000 clones, 10% to 13% of them seen just once. Sequencing was performed on PBMCs. Receptors were obtained from a woman aged 18-29 years in good health and CMV-seropositive.

This clone has only a few counts. Mismatch with germline at one junction end may stem from a read error. V usage is TRBV7-7 and J usage is TRBJ2-1; a weak D match, TRBD1 (5 bases). CDR1 is SSHAT and CDR2 is FNYEAQ in the germline V gene (reference sequence). The CDR3 covers 13 residues. The CDR3 DNA follows: TGTGCTAGCAGCCAACAGGTTGGGAATGAGCAGTTCTTC. Its translation is CASSQQVGNEQFF.

Note on this clone: A junction end diverges from the germline sequence, so it may reflect a read error. V gene TRBV7-7 combines with J gene TRBJ2-5; 8 bases map to TRBD1. In germline, CDR1 is SSHAT, CDR2 FNYEAQ (reference sequence). The CDR3 totals 14 residues. CDR3 in amino acids: CASSFSTGEETQYF. CDR3 sequence (DNA): TGTGCTAGCAGCTTCTCGACAGGGGAAGAGACCCAGTACTTC.

This clone was found a few times. DNA for the CDR3: TGTGCCAGCAAGGGAGGCGGGGAGCTGTTTTTT. This encodes CASKGGGELFF. The chain joins TRBV28 to TRBJ2-2; a possible D gene is TRBD2 (6 bases). The germline gives CDR1 MDHEN, CDR2 SYDVKM. The CDR3 spans 11 residues. Trimming left V 7 bases short and J 7 bases short, with 7 bases between.

In this sample, this clone turned up a few times. The chain links TRBV2 to TRBJ2-7; 9 positions agree with TRBD1. Unmatched junction bases numbered 6, after V lost 6 bases and J lost 3 bases. Germline V gene sequence: CDR1 SNHLY, CDR2 FYNNEI. The CDR3 is 14 residues long. CDR3 region: CASRPDRGGYEQYF. Written as DNA, the CDR3 is TGTGCCAGCAGGCCGGACAGGGGCGGCTACGAGCAGTACTTC.

The chain links TRBV2 to TRBJ1-1; TRBD1 matches 7 bases. The CDR3 has 13 residues. V shed 10 bases, J shed 5 bases, and the junction held 10 bases outside the gene matches. The germline gives CDR1 SNHLY, CDR2 FYNNEI. The CDR3 sequence is CATEEGAGTEAFF. CDR3 in DNA: TGTGCCACCGAAGAGGGGGCTGGAACTGAAGCTTTCTTT. Together with reference TRBV2 and TRBJ1-1, the CDR3 gives the full variable domain: EPEVTQTPSHQVTQMGQEVILRCVPISNHLYFYWYRQILGQKVEFLVSFYNNEISEKSEIFDDQFSVERPDGSNFTLKIRSTKLEDSAMYFCATEEGAGTEAFFGQGTRLTVV.

This clone appeared a few times. The rearrangement joins TRBV27 to TRBJ2-3; 10 bases line up with TRBD2. Germline V gene sequence: CDR1 MNHEY, CDR2 SMNVEV (reference sequence). J was trimmed by 3 bases and V by 0 bases; bases with no gene match: 3. This CDR3 is built from 16 residues. The CDR3 here is CASSLSASGRTDTQYF. CDR3 in DNA: TGTGCCAGCAGTTTATCGGCTAGCGGGAGAACAGATACGCAGTATTTT.

The chain carries TRBV10-3 and TRBJ2-7; D call uncertain. The CDR3 is 13 amino acids. Germline V lookup: CDR1 ENHRY, CDR2 SYGVKD. V lost 4 bases and J lost 4, with 11 bases in between. For the CDR3, the DNA is TGTGCCATCAGTGTACAGCTTTTTTACGAGCAGTACTTC. It translates to CAISVQLFYEQYF.

In its sample, this clone was seen a few times. The chain recombines TRBV30 with TRBJ2-3; 10 bases agree with TRBD1. With V trimmed by 4 bases and J by 7 bases, 8 bases remained unmatched. The germline V gene encodes CDR1 GTSNPN and CDR2 SVGIG (reference sequence). This CDR3 spans 14 amino acids. CDR3 region: CAWIRQGAYNTQYF. The CDR3 coding sequence is TGTGCCTGGATTAGACAGGGGGCTTATAATACGCAGTATTTT.

This rearrangement joins TRBV18 to TRBJ2-1, with unresolved D. V lost 7 bases and J 5 bases, leaving 9 bases between the germline ends. This CDR3 has 12 amino acids. Germline loops: CDR1 KGHSH, CDR2 LQKENI. CDR3 protein: CASYQSNNEQFF. The CDR3 bases are TGTGCCAGCTACCAAAGCAACAATGAGCAGTTCTTC. Based on the CDR3 plus reference TRBV18 and TRBJ2-1, the full variable domain is NAGVMQNPRHLVRRRGQEARLRCSPMKGHSHVYWYRQLPEEGLKFMVYLQKENIIDESGMPKERFSAEFPKEGPSILRIQQVVRGDSAAYFCASYQSNNEQFFGPGTRLTVL.

This clone was found a few times. The V call is TRBV7-9, the J call TRBJ2-5; TRBD2 matches at 10 bases. The germline V gene has CDR1 SEHNR and CDR2 FQNEAQ (reference sequence). Trimming at V came to 5 bases and at J to 5 bases, leaving 5 bases not matched to a gene. The CDR3 contains 14 residues. CDR3: CASSRGLARETQYF. DNA of the CDR3: TGTGCCAGCAGCCGGGGACTAGCGAGGGAGACCCAGTACTTC.

The chain employs TRBV28 and TRBJ2-7, with D possibly matching TRBD1 (5 bases). This CDR3 is built from 9 residues. The germline gives CDR1 MDHEN, CDR2 SYDVKM. V gave up 8 bases and J gave up 9 bases, with 8 bases separating them. The CDR3 spells CASGQGQYF. CDR3 nucleotides: TGTGCCAGCGGGCAGGGGCAGTACTTC.

Only a few counts were recorded for this clone. The V and J genes are TRBV28 and TRBJ2-7; D unclear. Germline V gene lookup returns CDR1 MDHEN and CDR2 SYDVKM. CDR3 length: 14 amino acids. V was cut by 3 bases and J by 2 bases, with 11 bases left in between. The CDR3 reads CASSFEERAYEQYF. In DNA form, the CDR3 reads TGTGCCAGCAGTTTTGAGGAGAGAGCCTACGAGCAGTACTTC.

This clone was counted only a few times. The rearrangement joins TRBV5-1 to TRBJ1-1; TRBD1 is a possible D gene (6 bases). Deletions cut 4 bases from V and 8 bases from J, with 15 bases between. Germline values: CDR1 SGHRS, CDR2 YFSETQ. The CDR3 spans 13 residues. The CDR3 sequence is CASSPQTGTEAFF. For the CDR3, the DNA is TGCGCCAGCAGCCCACAGACCGGGACAGAAGCTTTCTTT.

On this clone: Other DNA sequences in the same sample also yield this CDR3. The V call is TRBV19, the J call TRBJ1-2; D remains unclear. The CDR3 loop spans 14 amino acids. The V gene lost 1 base and the J gene lost 8 bases, with 14 bases spanning the gap. The germline CDR1 and CDR2 sequences are LNHDA and SQIVND (reference sequence). In DNA form, the CDR3 reads TGTGCCAGTAGTATAGCACCCAATTCGCGGGGCTACACCTTC. This gives the protein CASSIAPNSRGYTF.

The chain employs TRBV13 and TRBJ1-2; no definite D call. Germline CDR1 PRHDT, CDR2 FYEKMQ (reference sequence). Trimming shortened V by 8 bases and J by 6 bases, and 19 bases separated the two germline ends. The CDR3 is made up of 14 amino acids. The CDR3 DNA reads TGTGCCAGCGATGCTGGGCAGGAAGTCAATGGCTACACCTTC. It encodes CASDAGQEVNGYTF. Supplemented by reference TRBV13 and TRBJ1-2, the full variable domain reads AAGVIQSPRHLIKEKRETATLKCYPIPRHDTVYWYQQGPGQDPQFLISFYEKMQSDKGSIPDRFSAQQFSDYHSELNMSSLELGDSALYFCASDAGQEVNGYTFGSGTRLTVV.

This clone was seen a few times. The rearrangement joins TRBV5-6 to TRBJ1-1; TRBD1 might be the D (6 bases). The CDR3 is made up of 14 amino acids. CDR1 and CDR2 (germline): SGHDT, YYEEEE. V dropped 2 bases and J dropped 4 bases, with 12 bases sitting between them. For the CDR3, the DNA is TGTGCCAGCAGCTTATACAGGGCGAGCACTGAAGCTTTCTTT. This sequence encodes CASSLYRASTEAFF. Full variable domain (remainder filled in from reference TRBV5-6 and TRBJ1-1): DAGVTQSPTHLIKTRGQQVTLRCSPKSGHDTVSWYQQALGQGPQFIFQYYEEEERQRGNFPDRFSGHQFPNYSSELNVNALLLGDSALYLCASSLYRASTEAFFGQGTRLTVV.

This clone was found a few times. The genes are TRBV5-1 and TRBJ1-2, with 8 bases identical to TRBD1. Germline CDR1 reads SGHRS; CDR2 reads YFSETQ. V trimming: 4 bases; J trimming: 4 bases; junction bases outside the gene matches: 12. The CDR3 is 16 residues long. CDR3 sequence reads: CASSPYGQGASYGYTF. The CDR3 region has the DNA TGCGCCAGCAGCCCCTACGGACAGGGTGCGTCCTATGGCTACACCTTC.

This clone was counted a few times. The rearrangement joins TRBV5-6 to TRBJ1-2; 8 bases are a match to TRBD1. The trim removed 4 bases at V and 4 bases at J, leaving 3 bases unmatched. Germline loops: CDR1 SGHDT, CDR2 YYEEEE. The CDR3 is made up of 13 amino acids. The CDR3 spells CASSPGQGYGYTF. Here the CDR3 DNA reads TGTGCCAGCAGCCCCGGACAGGGCTATGGCTACACCTTC. Filled out from reference TRBV5-6 and TRBJ1-2, the complete variable domain reads DAGVTQSPTHLIKTRGQQVTLRCSPKSGHDTVSWYQQALGQGPQFIFQYYEEEERQRGNFPDRFSGHQFPNYSSELNVNALLLGDSALYLCASSPGQGYGYTFGSGTRLTVV.

This clone turned up a few times. This chain connects TRBV29-1 to TRBJ2-7, with 7 bases aligning to TRBD1. The CDR3 loop spans 16 amino acids. Germline V gene lookup returns CDR1 SQVTM and CDR2 ANQGSEA. The J segment lost 4 bases and the V segment lost 4 bases, leaving 16 bases of the junction unmatched. CDR3 sequence: CSVGQFEGGLRYEQYF. The CDR3, as DNA: TGCAGCGTTGGACAATTTGAAGGGGGCCTGAGGTACGAGCAGTACTTC.

The V call is TRBV28, the J call TRBJ1-1; D unresolved. Germline V CDR1 and CDR2: MDHEN, SYDVKM. CDR3 length equals 8 residues. V shed 11 bases and J shed 6 bases, with 4 bases lying between them. CDR3 sequence (DNA): TGTGCCCGTCCTGAAGCTTTCTTT. Translation: CARPEAFF.

This clone turned up a few times. The chain is built from TRBV19 and TRBJ1-1; 7 bases align to TRBD1. Germline values: CDR1 LNHDA, CDR2 SQIVND (reference sequence). The junction had 4 bases not matched to a gene; V was cut back by 9 bases and J by 3 bases. The CDR3 spans 12 residues. The CDR3 coding sequence is TGTGCCAGCCGACAGGGTTACACTGAAGCTTTCTTT. Translating it yields CASRQGYTEAFF.

Only a few counts were recorded for this clone. This chain connects TRBV30 to TRBJ1-1, with a tentative D call TRBD1 (5 bases). Trimming pared 5 bases from V and 1 base from J, leaving 8 bases between. The CDR3 has 12 amino acids. Per germline, CDR1 GTSNPN and CDR2 SVGIG (reference sequence). The CDR3, as DNA: TGTGCCTGGGACACAGGGAACACTGAAGCTTTCTTT. It codes for CAWDTGNTEAFF.

This clone was recorded a few times. V gene TRBV28 combines with J gene TRBJ2-3, with D possibly being TRBD2 (5 bases). Per the germline V gene, CDR1 is MDHEN and CDR2 is SYDVKM. With 7 bases removed from V and 4 bases from J, the gap between germline ends came to 15 bases. The CDR3 sequence is 14 residues long. Written as DNA, the CDR3 is TGTGCCAGCAATACTAGGGATTGGGCAGATACGCAGTATTTT. It codes for CASNTRDWADTQYF.